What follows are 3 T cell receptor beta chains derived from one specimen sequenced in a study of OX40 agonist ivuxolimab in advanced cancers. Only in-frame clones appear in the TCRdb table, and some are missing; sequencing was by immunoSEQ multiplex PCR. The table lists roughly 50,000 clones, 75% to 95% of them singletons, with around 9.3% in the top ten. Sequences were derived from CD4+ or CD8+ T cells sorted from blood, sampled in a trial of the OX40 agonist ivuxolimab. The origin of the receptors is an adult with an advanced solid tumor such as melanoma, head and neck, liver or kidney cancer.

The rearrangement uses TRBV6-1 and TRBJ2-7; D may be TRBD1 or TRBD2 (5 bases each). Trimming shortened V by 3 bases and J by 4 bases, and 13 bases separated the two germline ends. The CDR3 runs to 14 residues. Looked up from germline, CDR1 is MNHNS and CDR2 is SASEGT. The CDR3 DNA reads TGTGCCAGCAGTGACAAGCGTGGGGGTTACGAGCAGTACTTC. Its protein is CASSDKRGGYEQYF.

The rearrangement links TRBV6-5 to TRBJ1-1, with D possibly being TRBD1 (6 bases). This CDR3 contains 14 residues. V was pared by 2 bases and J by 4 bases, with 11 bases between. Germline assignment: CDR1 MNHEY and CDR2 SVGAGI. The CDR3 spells CASSYGRGSTEAFF. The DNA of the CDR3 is TGTGCCAGCAGTTACGGCAGGGGAAGCACTGAAGCTTTCTTT.

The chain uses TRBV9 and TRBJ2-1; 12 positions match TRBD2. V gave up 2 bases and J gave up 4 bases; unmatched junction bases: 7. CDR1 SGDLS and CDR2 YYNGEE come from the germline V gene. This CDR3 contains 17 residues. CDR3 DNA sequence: TGTGCCAGCAGCGTTAGGACTAGCGGGGACCTTTACAATGAGCAGTTCTTC. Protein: CASSVRTSGDLYNEQFF.